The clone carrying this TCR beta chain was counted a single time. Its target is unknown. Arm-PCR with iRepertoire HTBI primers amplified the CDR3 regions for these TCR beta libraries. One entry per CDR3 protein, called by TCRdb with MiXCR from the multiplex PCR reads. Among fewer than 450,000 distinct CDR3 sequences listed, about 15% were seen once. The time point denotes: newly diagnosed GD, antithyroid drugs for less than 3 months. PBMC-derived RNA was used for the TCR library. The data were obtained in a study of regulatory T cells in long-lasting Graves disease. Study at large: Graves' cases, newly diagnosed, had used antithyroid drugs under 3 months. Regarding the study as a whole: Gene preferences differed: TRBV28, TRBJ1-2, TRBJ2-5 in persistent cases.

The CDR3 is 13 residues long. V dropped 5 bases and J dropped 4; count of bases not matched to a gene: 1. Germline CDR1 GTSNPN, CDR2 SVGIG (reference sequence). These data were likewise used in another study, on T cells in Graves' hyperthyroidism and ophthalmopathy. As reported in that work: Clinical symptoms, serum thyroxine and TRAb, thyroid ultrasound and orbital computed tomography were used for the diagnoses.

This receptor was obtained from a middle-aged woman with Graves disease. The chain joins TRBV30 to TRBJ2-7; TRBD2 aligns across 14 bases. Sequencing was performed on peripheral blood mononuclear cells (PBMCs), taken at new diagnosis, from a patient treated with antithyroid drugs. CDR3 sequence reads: CAWGTSGSYEQYV. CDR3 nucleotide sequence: TGTGCCTGGGGGACTAGCGGGAGTTACGAGCAGTACGTC.